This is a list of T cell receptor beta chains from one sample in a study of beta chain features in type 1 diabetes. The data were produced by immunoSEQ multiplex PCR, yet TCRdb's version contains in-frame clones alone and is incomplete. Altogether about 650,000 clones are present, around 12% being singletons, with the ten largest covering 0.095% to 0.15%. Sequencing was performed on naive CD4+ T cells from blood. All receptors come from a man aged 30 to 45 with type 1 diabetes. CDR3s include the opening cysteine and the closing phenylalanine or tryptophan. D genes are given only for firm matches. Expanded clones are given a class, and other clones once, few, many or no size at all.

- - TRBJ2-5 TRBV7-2 TGTGCCAGCAGCTTAGCAGGAACGGTCGGGACCCAGTACTTC CASSLAGTVGTQYF
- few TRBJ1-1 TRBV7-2 TGTGCCAGCAGTTCAGCAGGGGCCATGAACACTGAAGCTTTCTTT CASSSAGAMNTEAFF
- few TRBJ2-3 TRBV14 TGTGCCAGCAGCCCACAGGGTAGAGATACGCAGTATTTT CASSPQGRDTQYF
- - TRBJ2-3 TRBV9 TGTGCCAGCAGCGTGGGCCTTAGCGGCACAGATACGCAGTATTTT CASSVGLSGTDTQYF
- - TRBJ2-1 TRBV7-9 TGTGCCAGCAGCCCCCGACCCGGGGGCACTAATGAGCAGTTCTTC CASSPRPGGTNEQFF
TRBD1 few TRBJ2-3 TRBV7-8 TGTGCCAGCAGCTTAAAACAGGGGGGATCAGATACGCAGTATTTT CASSLKQGGSDTQYF
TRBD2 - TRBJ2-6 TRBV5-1 TGCGCCAGCAGCTTTGGACTAGCTTCCTCTGGGGCCAACGTCCTGACTTTC CASSFGLASSGANVLTF
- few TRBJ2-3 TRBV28 TGTGCCAGCAGAGTTTTCGGGGTTAGGGGAGATACGCAGTATTTT CASRVFGVRGDTQYF
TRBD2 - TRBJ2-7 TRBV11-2 TGTGCCAGCAGCCTTCTAGCGGGGGGAACCTACGAGCAGTACTTC CASSLLAGGTYEQYF
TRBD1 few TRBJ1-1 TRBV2 TGTGCCAGCAGGAGACAGGGCAGGCCTGAAGCTTTCTTT CASRRQGRPEAFF
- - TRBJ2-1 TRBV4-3 TGCGCCAGCAGCCAAGGTGATGGCCGGGGGTATAATGAGCAGTTCTTC CASSQGDGRGYNEQFF
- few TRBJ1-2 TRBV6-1 TGTGCCAGCAGTCCTACAGGGTACGGTGGCTACACCTTC CASSPTGYGGYTF
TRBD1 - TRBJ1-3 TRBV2 TGTGCCACAGACAGGGACAGCCAAGGAAACACCATATATTTT CATDRDSQGNTIYF
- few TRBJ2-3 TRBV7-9 TGTGCCAGCAGCTTACTGTCCCGCGGGGATACGCAGTATTTT CASSLLSRGDTQYF
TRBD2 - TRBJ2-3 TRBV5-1 TGCGCCAGCAGCGGTGGTATCACTAGCGGTCGTTTAGATACGCAGTATTTT CASSGGITSGRLDTQYF
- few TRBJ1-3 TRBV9 TGTGCCAGCAGCGCGGGAGGGGAAGGAAACACCATATATTTT CASSAGGEGNTIYF
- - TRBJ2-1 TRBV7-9 TGTGCCAGCAGCGAGGATACCGGGGGAAGGTCCTACAATGAGCAGTTCTTC CASSEDTGGRSYNEQFF
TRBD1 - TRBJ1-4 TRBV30 TGTGCCTGGAGTGTAAACAGGGGTGGAGAAAAACTGTTTTTT CAWSVNRGGEKLFF
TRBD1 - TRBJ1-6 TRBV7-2 TGTGCCAGCAGCCAACGGGACAGGGATTCACCCCTCCACTTT CASSQRDRDSPLHF
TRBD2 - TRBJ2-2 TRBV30 TGTGCCTGGATATTAGCGGGGAAGGACACCGGGGAGCTGTTTTTT CAWILAGKDTGELFF
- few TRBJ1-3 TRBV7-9 TGTGCCAGCAGCTTAAGAGGGACATCATCAAGGCAGGCTGGAAACACCATATATTTT CASSLRGTSSRQAGNTIYF
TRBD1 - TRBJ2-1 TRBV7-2 TGTGCCAGCAGCCCGAGCCCTGCGACAGGGAAGTGGGGTTACAATGAGCAGTTCTTC CASSPSPATGKWGYNEQFF
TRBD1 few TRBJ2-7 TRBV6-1 TGTGCCAGCACTATGGGACAGGGGGCTTACGAGCAGTACTTC CASTMGQGAYEQYF
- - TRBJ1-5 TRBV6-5 TGTGCCACCGCCCACGGGGGGGCAAGCAATCAGCCCCAGCATTTT CATAHGGASNQPQHF
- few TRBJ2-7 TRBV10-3 TGTGCCATCCGGAATTCGTTCAGGGACTCCTACGAGCAGTACTTC CAIRNSFRDSYEQYF
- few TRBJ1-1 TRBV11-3 TGTGCCAGCAGCTTAGTCGGGACTGAAGCTTTCTTT CASSLVGTEAFF
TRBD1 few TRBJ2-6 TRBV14 TGTGCCAGCAGCCTAACAGGGGGCTCGTCTGGGGCCAACGTCCTGACTTTC CASSLTGGSSGANVLTF
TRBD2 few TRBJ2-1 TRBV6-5 TGTGCCAGCAGTTACCAGCGGGGGAGGGACAATGAGCAGTTCTTC CASSYQRGRDNEQFF
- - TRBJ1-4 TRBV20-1 TGCAGTGCTGCGGCAAATGAAAAACTGTTTTTT CSAAANEKLFF
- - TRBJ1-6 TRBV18 TGTGCCAGCTCACCACGAGGGTATAATTCACCCCTCCACTTT CASSPRGYNSPLHF
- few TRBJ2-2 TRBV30 TGTGCCCACCCCGGGCCCGGGGAGCTGTTTTTT CAHPGPGELFF
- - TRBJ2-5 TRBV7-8 TGTGCCAGCAGCCCCAGGGAAGGCCCGCGGGAGACCCAGTACTTC CASSPREGPRETQYF
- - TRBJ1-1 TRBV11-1 TGTGCCAGCAGCTTAGCTGGGGAGTTAGCTGAAGCTTTCTTT CASSLAGELAEAFF
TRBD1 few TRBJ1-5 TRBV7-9 TGTGCCAGCAGCCCTCAGACAGGGGGCGGTCAGCCCCAGCATTTT CASSPQTGGGQPQHF
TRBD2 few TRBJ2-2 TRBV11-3 TGTGCCAGCAGCGCCCCCGGGACTAGTGAAACCGGGGAGCTGTTTTTT CASSAPGTSETGELFF
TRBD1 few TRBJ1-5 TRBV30 TGTGCCTGGAGTCAAGCAGGGGGCAGAAATCAGCCCCAGCATTTT CAWSQAGGRNQPQHF
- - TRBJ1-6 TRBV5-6 TGTGCCAGCACCCATATGTTCCGGGACTCAAAGTACACCCTCCACTTT CASTHMFRDSKYTLHF
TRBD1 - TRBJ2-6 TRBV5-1 TGCGCCAGCAGAGACCGGGACAGGGAGACTGGGGCCAACGTCCTGACTTTC CASRDRDRETGANVLTF
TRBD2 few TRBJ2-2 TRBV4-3 TGCGCCAGCAGCCAAGATCTCCGGGGGGCCGGGGAGCTGTTTTTT CASSQDLRGAGELFF
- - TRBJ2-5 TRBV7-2 TGTGCCAGCAGCCCCGGGCGAGCCGGGGAGACCCAGTACTTC CASSPGRAGETQYF
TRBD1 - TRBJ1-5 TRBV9 TGTGCCAGCAGCCCGGACAGGGCTAGGCAGCCCCAGCATTTT CASSPDRARQPQHF
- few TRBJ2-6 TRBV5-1 TGCGCCAGCAGCTTGGAAGTAGGGAGCGGGGCCAACGTCCTGACTTTC CASSLEVGSGANVLTF
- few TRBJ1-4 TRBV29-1 TGCAGCGCCTGGGACGGTTCAACTAATGAAAAACTGTTTTTT CSAWDGSTNEKLFF
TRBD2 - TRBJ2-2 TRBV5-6 TGTGCCAGCAGCAGACGGACTAGCGGGGCGAACACCGGGGAGCTGTTTTTT CASSRRTSGANTGELFF
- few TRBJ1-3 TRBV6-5 TGTGCCAGCTCCCCTTTCCAGGGCGCTGGAAACACCATATATTTT CASSPFQGAGNTIYF
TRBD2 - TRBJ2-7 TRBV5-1 TGCGCCAGCAGCTTGGTAGCGGGGGGATCCTACGAGCAGTACTTC CASSLVAGGSYEQYF
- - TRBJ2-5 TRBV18 TGTGCCAGCTCACCAGACTCTCAAGAGACCCAGTACTTC CASSPDSQETQYF
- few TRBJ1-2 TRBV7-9 TGTGCCAGCAGCTTAGATGGTATCTATGGCTACACCTTC CASSLDGIYGYTF
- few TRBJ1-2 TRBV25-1 TGTGCCAGCAGTAGTTACTATGGCTACACCTTC CASSSYYGYTF
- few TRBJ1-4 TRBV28 TGTGCCAGTCTGGGCAGGCCCACTAATGAAAAACTGTTTTTT CASLGRPTNEKLFF
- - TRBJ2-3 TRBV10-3 TGTGCCATCAGTGAGTCTATCGGGGTGAGAGATACGCAGTATTTT CAISESIGVRDTQYF
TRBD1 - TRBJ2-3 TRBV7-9 TGTGCCAGCAGCACCCGGACAGGGTGGGGCCCAGATACGCAGTATTTT CASSTRTGWGPDTQYF
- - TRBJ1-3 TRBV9 TGTGCCAGCAGCGTAGGTTTCACCTCTGGAAACACCATATATTTT CASSVGFTSGNTIYF
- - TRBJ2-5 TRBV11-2 TGTGCCAGCAGCTTAGTTGGGCCAGAGACCCAGTACTTC CASSLVGPETQYF
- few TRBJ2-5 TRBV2 TGTGCCAGCGGTGCAGGGACCCAAGAGACCCAGTACTTC CASGAGTQETQYF
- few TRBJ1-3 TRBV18 TGTGCCAGCTCACCACCGGTAAACGCTGGAAACACCATATATTTT CASSPPVNAGNTIYF